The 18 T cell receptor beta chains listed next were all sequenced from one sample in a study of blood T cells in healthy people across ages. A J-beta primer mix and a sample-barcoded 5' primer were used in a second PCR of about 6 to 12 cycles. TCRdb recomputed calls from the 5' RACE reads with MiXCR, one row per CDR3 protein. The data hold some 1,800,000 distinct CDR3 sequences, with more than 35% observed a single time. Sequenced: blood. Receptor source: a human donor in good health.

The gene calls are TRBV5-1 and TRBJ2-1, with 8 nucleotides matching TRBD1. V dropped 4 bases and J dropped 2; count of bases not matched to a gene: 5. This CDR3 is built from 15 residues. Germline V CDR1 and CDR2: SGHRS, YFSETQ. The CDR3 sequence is CASSQAQGAYNEQFF. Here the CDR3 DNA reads TGCGCCAGCAGCCAGGCACAGGGGGCCTACAATGAGCAGTTCTTC.

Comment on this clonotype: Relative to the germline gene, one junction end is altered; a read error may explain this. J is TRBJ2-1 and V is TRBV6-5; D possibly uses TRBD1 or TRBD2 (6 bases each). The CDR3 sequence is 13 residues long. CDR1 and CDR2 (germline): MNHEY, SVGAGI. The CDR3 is CATGAATYDEQFF. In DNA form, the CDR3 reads TGTGCCACGGGGGCGGCAACCTACGATGAGCAGTTCTTC.

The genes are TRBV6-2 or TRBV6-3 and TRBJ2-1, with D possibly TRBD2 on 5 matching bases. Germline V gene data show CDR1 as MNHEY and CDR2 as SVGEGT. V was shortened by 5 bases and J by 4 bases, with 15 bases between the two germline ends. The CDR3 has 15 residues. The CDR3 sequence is CASSTGLIIYNEQFF. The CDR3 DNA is TGTGCCAGCAGTACCGGACTGATAATATACAATGAGCAGTTCTTC.

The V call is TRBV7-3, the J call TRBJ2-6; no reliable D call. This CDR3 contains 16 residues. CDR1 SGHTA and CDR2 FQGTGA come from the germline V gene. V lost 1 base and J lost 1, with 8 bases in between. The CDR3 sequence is CASSLMGTSGANVLTF. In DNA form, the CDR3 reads TGTGCCAGCAGCTTAATGGGTACATCTGGGGCCAACGTCCTGACTTTC.

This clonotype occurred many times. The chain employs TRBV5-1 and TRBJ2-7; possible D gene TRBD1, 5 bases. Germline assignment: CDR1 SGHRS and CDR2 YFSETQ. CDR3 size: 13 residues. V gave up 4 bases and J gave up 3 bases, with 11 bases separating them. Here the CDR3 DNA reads TGCGCCAGCAGCCTGGAGACAGTCTACGAGCAGTACTTC. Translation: CASSLETVYEQYF.

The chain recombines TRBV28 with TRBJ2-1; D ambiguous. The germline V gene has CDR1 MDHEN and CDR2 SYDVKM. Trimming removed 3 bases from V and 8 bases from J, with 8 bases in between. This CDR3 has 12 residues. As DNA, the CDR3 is TGTGCCAGCAGTTTCAATGTTTATGAGCAGTTCTTC. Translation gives CASSFNVYEQFF.

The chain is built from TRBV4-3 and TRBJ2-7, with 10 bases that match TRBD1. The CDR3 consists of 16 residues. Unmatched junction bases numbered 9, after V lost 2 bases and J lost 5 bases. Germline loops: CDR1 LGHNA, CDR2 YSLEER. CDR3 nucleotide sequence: TGCGCCAGCAGCCAAAAGACAGGGGGCGCACCGAACGAGCAGTACTTC. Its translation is CASSQKTGGAPNEQYF.

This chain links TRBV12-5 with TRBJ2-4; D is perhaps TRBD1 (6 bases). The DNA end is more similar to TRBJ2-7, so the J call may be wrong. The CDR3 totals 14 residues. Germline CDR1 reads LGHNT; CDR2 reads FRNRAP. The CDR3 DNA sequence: TGTGCTAGTGGTTTGGTACAGGACAGAAACGAGCAGTACTTC. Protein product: CASGLVQDRNEQYF.

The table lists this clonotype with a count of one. CDR3 sequence: CASSPRGIQGGLSITDTQYF. The CDR3 DNA follows: TGTGCCAGCAGTCCTCGAGGAATTCAGGGCGGGCTTTCCATTACAGATACGCAGTATTTT. The chain combines TRBV6-5 with TRBJ2-3; tentatively, D is TRBD1 or TRBD2 (5 bases each). CDR1 is MNHEY and CDR2 is SVGAGI in the germline V gene. The V end was cut by 5 bases, the J end by 3 bases, with 30 bases between. The CDR3 contains 20 residues.

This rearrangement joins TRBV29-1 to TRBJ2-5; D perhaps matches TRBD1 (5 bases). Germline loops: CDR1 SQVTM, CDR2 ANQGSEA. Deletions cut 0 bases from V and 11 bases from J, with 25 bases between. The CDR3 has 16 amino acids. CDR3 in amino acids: CSVEDPKGIFDNEQYF. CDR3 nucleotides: TGCAGCGTTGAAGATCCGAAGGGGATCTTCGACAATGAGCAGTACTTC.

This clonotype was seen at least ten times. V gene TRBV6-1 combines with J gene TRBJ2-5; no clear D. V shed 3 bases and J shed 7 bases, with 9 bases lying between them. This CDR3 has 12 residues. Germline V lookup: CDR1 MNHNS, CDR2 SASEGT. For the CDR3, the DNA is TGTGCCAGCAGTGATCCCACCGGGACCCAGTACTTC. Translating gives CASSDPTGTQYF.

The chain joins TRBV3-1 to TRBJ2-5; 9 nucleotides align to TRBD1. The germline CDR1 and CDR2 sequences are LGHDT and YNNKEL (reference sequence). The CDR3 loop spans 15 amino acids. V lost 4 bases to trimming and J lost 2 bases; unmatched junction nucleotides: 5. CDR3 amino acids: CASSRTGTGQETQYF. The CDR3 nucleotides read TGTGCCAGCAGCCGTACCGGGACAGGGCAAGAGACCCAGTACTTC.

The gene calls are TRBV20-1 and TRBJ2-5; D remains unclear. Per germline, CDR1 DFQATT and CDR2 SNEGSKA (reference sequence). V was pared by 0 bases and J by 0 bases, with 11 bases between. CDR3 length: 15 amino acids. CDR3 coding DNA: TGCAGTGCTAGAGAGTATTCCAGGAACCAAGAGACCCAGTACTTC. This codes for CSAREYSRNQETQYF.

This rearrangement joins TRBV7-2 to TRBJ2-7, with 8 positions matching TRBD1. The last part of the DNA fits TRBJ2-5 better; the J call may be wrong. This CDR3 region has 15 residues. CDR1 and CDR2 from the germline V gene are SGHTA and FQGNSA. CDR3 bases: TGTGCCAGCAGCTTTCAACGGGGGACAGGAGAGACCCAGTACTTC. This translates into CASSFQRGTGETQYF.

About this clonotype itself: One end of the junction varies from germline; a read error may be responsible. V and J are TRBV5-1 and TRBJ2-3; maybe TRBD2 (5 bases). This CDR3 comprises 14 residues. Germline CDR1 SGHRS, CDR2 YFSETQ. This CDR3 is CASSLDGPRDTRYF. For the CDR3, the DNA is TGCGCCAGCAGCTTGGATGGCCCGAGGGATACGCGGTATTTT.

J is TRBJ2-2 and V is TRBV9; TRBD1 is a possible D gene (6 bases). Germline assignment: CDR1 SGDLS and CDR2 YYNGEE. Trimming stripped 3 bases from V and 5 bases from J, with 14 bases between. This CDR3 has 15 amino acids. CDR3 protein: CASSAGDKKTGELFF. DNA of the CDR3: TGTGCCAGCAGCGCCGGGGACAAGAAGACCGGGGAGCTGTTTTTT.

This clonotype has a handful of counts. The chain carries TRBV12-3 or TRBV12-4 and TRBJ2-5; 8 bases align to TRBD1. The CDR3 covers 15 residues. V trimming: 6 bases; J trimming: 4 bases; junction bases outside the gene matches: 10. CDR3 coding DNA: TGTGCCAGCAGGCCCCGGACAGGGTGGGGAGAGACCCAGTACTTC. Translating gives CASRPRTGWGETQYF.

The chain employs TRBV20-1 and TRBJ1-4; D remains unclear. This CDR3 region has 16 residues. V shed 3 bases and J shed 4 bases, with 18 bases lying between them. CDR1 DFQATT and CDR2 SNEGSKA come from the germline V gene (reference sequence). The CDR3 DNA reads TGCAGTGCTAGGCCGGGCACCGGGAGGATTAATGAAAAACTGTTTTTT. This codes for CSARPGTGRINEKLFF.